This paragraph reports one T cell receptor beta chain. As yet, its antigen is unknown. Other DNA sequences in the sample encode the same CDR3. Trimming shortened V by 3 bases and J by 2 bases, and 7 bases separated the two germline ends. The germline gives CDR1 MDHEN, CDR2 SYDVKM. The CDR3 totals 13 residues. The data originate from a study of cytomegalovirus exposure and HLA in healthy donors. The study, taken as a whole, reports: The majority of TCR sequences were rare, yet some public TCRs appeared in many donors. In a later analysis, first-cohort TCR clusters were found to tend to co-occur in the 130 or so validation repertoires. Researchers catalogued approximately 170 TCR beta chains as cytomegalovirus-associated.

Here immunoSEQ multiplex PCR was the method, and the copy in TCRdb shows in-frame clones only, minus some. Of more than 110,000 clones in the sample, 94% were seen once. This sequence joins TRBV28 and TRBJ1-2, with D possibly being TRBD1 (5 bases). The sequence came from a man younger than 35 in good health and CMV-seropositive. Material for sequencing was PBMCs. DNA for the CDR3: TGTGCCAGCAGTTTCCCAGGGAACTATGGCTACACCTTC. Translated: CASSFPGNYGYTF.